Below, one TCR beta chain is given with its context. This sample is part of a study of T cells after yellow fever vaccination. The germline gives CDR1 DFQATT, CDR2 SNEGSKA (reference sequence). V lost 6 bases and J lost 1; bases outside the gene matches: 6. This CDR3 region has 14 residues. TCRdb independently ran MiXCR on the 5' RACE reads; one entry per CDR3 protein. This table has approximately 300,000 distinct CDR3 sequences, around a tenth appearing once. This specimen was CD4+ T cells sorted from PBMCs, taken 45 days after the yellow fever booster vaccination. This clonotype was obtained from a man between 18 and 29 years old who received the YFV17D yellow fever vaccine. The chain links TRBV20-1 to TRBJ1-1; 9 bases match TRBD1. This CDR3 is CSAPRQGGNTEAFF. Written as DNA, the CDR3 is TGCAGTGCCCCGAGACAGGGGGGGAACACTGAAGCTTTCTTT.